What follows are 24 T cell receptor beta chains derived from one specimen sequenced in a study of breast tumors, draining lymph nodes, adjacent tissues. TCRdb called the multiplex PCR reads again in MiXCR, with one record for every CDR3 protein. Of 20,000 to 25,000 distinct CDR3 sequences listed, 45% to 65% are singletons. The specimen was breast tumor tissue. These receptor sequences come from a female donor with breast cancer. Some clones in this sample may be carry-over from other donors' samples.

The J gene is TRBJ1-5, the V gene TRBV6-1; the match to TRBD1 covers 10 bases. The CDR3 spans 16 residues. The V gene end was trimmed by 4 bases and the J gene end by 4 bases; junction bases not matched to a gene: 7. Germline assignment: CDR1 MNHNS and CDR2 SASEGT. The DNA for the CDR3 is TGTGCCAGCAGTGTTAGACAGGGGGCCGATAATCAGCCCCAGCATTTT. Amino acid sequence: CASSVRQGADNQPQHF.

Of note for this clonotype: One end of the junction varies from germline; a read error may be responsible. The chain has TRBV7-7 and TRBJ2-5; 9 positions agree with TRBD2. In germline, CDR1 is SSHAT, CDR2 FNYEAQ (reference sequence). This CDR3 contains 16 residues. The CDR3 region is CASSSGLARGLETQYF. CDR3 nucleotides: TGTGCTAGCAGTTCCGGACTAGCGAGGGGACTAGAGACCCAGTACTTC.

The chain uses TRBV7-9 and TRBJ1-6; D is ambiguous. The CDR3 consists of 12 residues. The germline V gene encodes CDR1 SEHNR and CDR2 FQNEAQ (reference sequence). Trimming cost V 7 bases and J 7 bases, with 8 bases left between them. The DNA for the CDR3 is TGTGCCAGCACCTTTCAAAATTCACCCCTCCACTTT. Residues: CASTFQNSPLHF.

This clonotype was counted at least ten times. This chain connects TRBV5-1 to TRBJ1-1; D remains ambiguous. The CDR3 totals 14 residues. From germline, CDR1 is SGHRS and CDR2 YFSETQ. Trimming left V 4 bases short and J 1 base short, with 11 bases between. CDR3 region: CASSPWTENTEAFF. The DNA for the CDR3 is TGCGCCAGCAGCCCCTGGACTGAGAACACTGAAGCTTTCTTT.

The chain combines TRBV11-2 with TRBJ2-1; 11 bases line up with TRBD2. J was trimmed by 2 bases and V by 4 bases; bases with no gene match: 1. Germline V gene data show CDR1 as SGHAT and CDR2 as FQNNGV. This CDR3 spans 15 amino acids. The CDR3 sequence: CASSSGLAAYNEQFF. As DNA, the CDR3 is TGTGCCAGCAGCTCGGGACTAGCGGCCTACAATGAGCAGTTCTTC.

V is TRBV12-3 or TRBV12-4 and J is TRBJ1-6, with D tentatively TRBD1 (6 bases). The germline V and J ends were trimmed by 6 bases and 10 bases, with 16 bases remaining between them. The CDR3 covers 14 residues. CDR3 nucleotides: TGTGCCAGCAGCGAGTCCCGGACAGACTCACCCCTCCACTTT. It specifies CASSESRTDSPLHF.

This clonotype was recorded once. This sequence joins TRBV6-1 and TRBJ2-3, with 14 bases identical to TRBD2. The trim removed 4 bases at V and 2 bases at J, leaving 2 bases unmatched. This CDR3 is 16 amino acids long. Germline assignment: CDR1 MNHNS and CDR2 SASEGT. The CDR3 DNA reads TGTGCCAGCAGTGGGACTAGCGGGGGGTACACAGATACGCAGTATTTT. Protein sequence: CASSGTSGGYTDTQYF.

This clonotype came up many times. The V and J genes are TRBV24-1 and TRBJ2-3; 7 nucleotides align to TRBD1. Germline CDR1 reads KGHDR; CDR2 reads SFDVKD. The CDR3 sequence is 15 residues long. The J segment lost 0 bases and the V segment lost 4 bases, leaving 3 bases of the junction unmatched. The CDR3 protein is CATSDKTGSTDTQYF. The CDR3 DNA follows: TGTGCCACCAGTGACAAGACAGGGAGCACAGATACGCAGTATTTT.

The sample holds many counts of this clonotype. This may be a read error: a much more frequent sequence differs by one nucleotide. This chain joins TRBV6-5 and TRBJ1-2; D possibly corresponds to TRBD1 (5 bases). The V gene's germline CDR1 is MNHEY and CDR2 SVGAGI. The germline V and J ends were trimmed by 5 bases and 6 bases, with 13 bases remaining between them. The CDR3 consists of 13 residues. The CDR3 is CASSLQGGDGYTF. In DNA form, the CDR3 reads TGTGCCAGCAGTCTCCAGGGAGGGGATGGCTACACCTTC.

In its sample, this clonotype ranks as medium-sized. The V and J genes are TRBV10-3 and TRBJ1-3; no clear D gene. V was cut by 0 bases and J by 8 bases, with 17 bases left in between. CDR1 is ENHRY, CDR2 SYGVKD, per germline. This CDR3 is 16 amino acids long. CDR3 residues: CAISESRASIGDTIYF. The CDR3 DNA is TGTGCCATCAGTGAGTCGAGAGCTTCAATAGGAGACACCATATATTTT.

The CDR3 nucleotides are TGTGCCAGCAGCTTAACCCCCGGGACAGGGGACACCGGGGAGCTGTTTTTT. Translated, it gives CASSLTPGTGDTGELFF. This sequence joins TRBV7-3 and TRBJ2-2; 10 nucleotides agree with TRBD1. The germline CDR1 and CDR2 sequences are SGHTA and FQGTGA. The CDR3 spans 17 residues. V shed 0 bases and J 3 bases; nucleotides not matched to a gene: 4.

This clonotype was seen repeatedly, ten times or more. The chain uses TRBV4-1 and TRBJ2-4, with TRBD1 as a possible D gene (5 bases). Between the trimmed V and J ends, which lost 3 bases and 0 bases, there was a span of 9 bases. The CDR3 has 15 amino acids. Germline CDR1 MGHRA, CDR2 YSYEKL. CDR3 sequence: CASSQGLLAKNIQYF. CDR3 nucleotides: TGCGCCAGCAGCCAGGGGCTACTAGCCAAAAACATTCAGTACTTC.

Points on this clonotype: Given the absence of the conserved phenylalanine or tryptophan at the CDR3 end, a read error is likely. The chain employs TRBV6-6 and TRBJ1-6, with D perhaps matching TRBD1 (5 bases). Trimming cost V 5 bases and J 7 bases, with 15 bases left between them. This CDR3 is built from 15 residues. The V gene's germline CDR1 is MNHNY and CDR2 SVGAGI (reference sequence). This chain's CDR3 is CASSLAGQKNSPLHL. CDR3 bases: TGTGCCAGCAGTCTGGCGGGGCAAAAGAATTCACCCCTCCACTTG.

V is TRBV5-1 and J is TRBJ2-7; TRBD2 agrees at 10 bases. Germline V lookup: CDR1 SGHRS, CDR2 YFSETQ. The V and J ends lost 4 bases and 3 bases, in that order; junction bases with no gene match: 7. CDR3 size: 15 residues. The CDR3 reads CASSPGLAVDYEQYF. In DNA form, the CDR3 reads TGCGCCAGCAGCCCCGGACTAGCGGTGGACTACGAGCAGTACTTC.

Sample share makes this clonotype medium-sized. The rearrangement uses TRBV4-1 and TRBJ1-6; tentatively, D is TRBD1 (5 bases). This CDR3 contains 18 residues. Trimming shortened V by 0 bases and J by 0 bases, and 12 bases separated the two germline ends. CDR1 and CDR2 (germline): MGHRA, YSYEKL. CDR3 nucleotides: TGCGCCAGCAGCCAAGATTGGGCCGACAGCTCCTATAATTCACCCCTCCACTTT. As protein: CASSQDWADSSYNSPLHF.

The chain links TRBV2 to TRBJ1-6, with TRBD1 identical over 9 bases. V gave up 2 bases and J gave up 9 bases; unmatched junction bases: 2. Germline CDR1 reads SNHLY; CDR2 reads FYNNEI. CDR3 length equals 14 residues. CDR3 protein: CASSETGGGSPLHF. The CDR3 nucleotides are TGTGCCAGCAGTGAAACAGGGGGCGGTTCACCCCTCCACTTT.

V and J are TRBV7-6 and TRBJ2-7; TRBD2 matches 8 bases. With 1 base clipped from V and 4 bases from J, the junction kept 6 bases outside the gene matches. This CDR3 comprises 15 residues. Germline assignment: CDR1 SGHVS and CDR2 FNYEAQ. DNA for the CDR3: TGTGCCAGCAGCTTAGGTCCAGCGGGAGAGTACGAGCAGTACTTC. It encodes CASSLGPAGEYEQYF.

This clonotype has ten or more counts. Since a much larger clone is just one base distant, this may be a read error. This CDR3 is CASNPNYGYTF. The DNA of the CDR3 is TGTGCCAGCAATCCAAACTATGGCTACACCTTC. This chain connects TRBV6-1 to TRBJ1-2; D is uncertain. With 7 bases removed from V and 2 bases from J, the gap between germline ends came to 5 bases. Germline assignment: CDR1 MNHNS and CDR2 SASEGT. This CDR3 has 11 residues.

CDR3 in DNA: TGTGCCAGCAGTGACTCAGGAGACTACGAGCAGTACGTC. As protein: CASSDSGDYEQYV. The chain uses TRBV2 and TRBJ2-7; D is uncertain. The CDR3 consists of 13 residues. Trimming took 3 bases from V and 3 from J, leaving 9 bases between them. CDR1 SNHLY and CDR2 FYNNEI come from the germline V gene.

This clonotype is classed as medium-sized. This chain joins TRBV6-4 and TRBJ2-3; 7 bases are a match to TRBD1. The ends lost 3 bases at V and 4 bases at J; junction bases unmatched: 4. The germline V gene encodes CDR1 MRHNA and CDR2 SNTAGT. This CDR3 has 14 amino acids. In nucleotides, the CDR3 is TGTGCCAGCAGTGAAGCAGGGGGTGCAGATACGCAGTATTTT. Translated, it gives CASSEAGGADTQYF.

The chain carries TRBV6-6 and TRBJ1-2; 8 bases fit TRBD1. The CDR3 loop spans 12 amino acids. The V segment lost 5 bases and the J segment 4 bases; nucleotides outside the gene matches: 0. Germline V lookup: CDR1 MNHNY, CDR2 SVGAGI (reference sequence). CDR3 loop: CASSGTGYGYTF. The CDR3 DNA reads TGTGCCAGCAGTGGGACAGGCTATGGCTACACCTTC.

This clonotype was counted once. The gene calls are TRBV10-3 and TRBJ1-6; D gene ambiguous. The CDR3 runs to 13 residues. With 4 bases removed from V and 8 bases from J, the gap between germline ends came to 9 bases. Looked up from germline, CDR1 is ENHRY and CDR2 is SYGVKD. The CDR3 nucleotides are TGTGCCATCAGTGCGGAGGGCGATTCACCCCTCCACTTT. Translating it yields CAISAEGDSPLHF.

In its sample, this clonotype is medium-sized (0.01 to 0.1%). The chain combines TRBV5-1 with TRBJ1-6, with 7 positions matching TRBD1. The CDR3 contains 15 residues. V lost 3 bases, J lost 10 bases, and 10 bases stayed unmatched. Germline V gives CDR1 SGHRS, CDR2 YFSETQ. CDR3 sequence reads: CASSSKKTGQSPLHF. The CDR3 DNA is TGCGCCAGCAGCTCTAAGAAGACAGGGCAATCACCCCTCCACTTT.

The table lists this clonotype with many counts. Here the CDR3 DNA reads TGTGCCAGCAGCTTAGTGGAAGAGACCCAGTACTTC. Translating it yields CASSLVEETQYF. This chain uses TRBV11-2 with TRBJ2-5; D not certain. Germline-derived CDR1 and CDR2 are SGHAT and FQNNGV. V lost 1 base and J lost 3, with 3 bases in between. There are 12 residues in the CDR3.